This T cell receptor (beta chain) was retrieved from a study of shared clonotypes between healthy human individuals. Assay: immunoSEQ multiplex PCR; the TCRdb copy retains only in-frame clones and omits some. The sample carries about 1 million clones, around 74% recorded once. CD4+ cells underwent separation, giving CD45RA+ naive and CD45RA-negative memory subsets. The germline gives CDR1 GTSNPN, CDR2 SVGIG (reference sequence). The CDR3 totals 16 residues. The sequencing input was memory CD4+ T cells sorted from blood. Subset defined: CD45RA-negative fraction. The origin of this receptor is a man aged 18 to 29 in good health. V is TRBV30 and J is TRBJ2-5, with a tentative D call TRBD1 (6 bases). The tail of the sequence fits TRBJ2-7 better, so the J call may be wrong. The CDR3, as DNA: TGTGCCTGGAGCGCAGGTAGGGGGAAGCTCTCCTACGAGCAGTACTTC. Its protein is CAWSAGRGKLSYEQYF.